This is a list of T cell receptor beta chains from one sample in a study of neurological immune-mediated disorders. TCRdb reprocessed the 5' RACE reads with MiXCR, giving one entry per CDR3 protein. Here the sample spans fewer than 35,000 distinct CDR3 sequences, around an eighth being singletons. The sample comprised PBMCs. Receptor source: a woman aged 40 to 49 in good health. The conserved cysteine and the conserved F or W are not part of the CDR3 here.

J | V | CDR3
TRBJ2-7 | TRBV5-1 | ASSRQGSTYEQY
TRBJ2-5 | TRBV20-1 | SARPWGLAGVRWETQY
TRBJ2-5 | TRBV29-1 | SPPRGGRYQETQY
TRBJ1-1 | TRBV5-1 | ASSSTGVPEAF
TRBJ2-5 | TRBV7-8 | ASIPGTRSTSLETQY
TRBJ2-7 | TRBV25-1 | ASGGGFEQY
TRBJ2-1 | TRBV3-1 | ASSHGVLSGAVNEQF
TRBJ2-3 | TRBV9 | ASSPSLAGGVGSTDTQY
TRBJ2-6 | TRBV7-2 | ASSSSDIVLT
TRBJ2-3 | TRBV7-2 | ASSGGGRTSSTDTQY
TRBJ2-1 | TRBV3-1 | ASSPTRDAYNEQF
TRBJ1-2 | TRBV2 | ASNGQGPFYGYT
TRBJ1-1 | TRBV2 | ASSNVGTTEAF
TRBJ1-1 | TRBV7-9 | ASSRNTEAF
TRBJ2-3 | TRBV20-1 | SGKDGTGTDTQY
TRBJ2-7 | TRBV19 | ASSPTSTGDYEQY
TRBJ1-6 | TRBV30 | AWAPGQGNSPLH
TRBJ1-3 | TRBV7-9 | ASSLSLQQGWGNTIY
TRBJ2-7 | TRBV2 | ASSGIDYEQY